This T cell receptor beta chain was found in a study of metastatic and nonmetastatic thyroid tumors. Study summary: Malignant and benign thyroid patients had repertoires compared in peripheral blood and tumor or nodule tissue.

Germline V lookup: CDR1 DFQATT, CDR2 SNEGSKA (reference sequence). Germline trimming cut 5 bases from V and 5 bases from J; bases unmatched to any gene: 10. CDR3 length: 15 amino acids. TCRdb re-clonotyped the PCR reads through MiXCR. The table lists around 30,000 clones, about 15% of them singletons. This clone was seen at least ten times. Not a single patient had been given any form of treatment at any point before undergoing thyroid surgery. The receptor was isolated from a male donor with papillary thyroid cancer or a benign thyroid nodule (not recorded which). Some clones in this sample may be carry-over from other donors' samples. Source material: blood. The chain joins TRBV20-1 to TRBJ2-5; 11 nucleotides line up with TRBD2. The CDR3 DNA reads TGCAGTGCTGAGGATAGCGGGAGGGCCGGGGAGACCCAGTACTTC. It yields the protein CSAEDSGRAGETQYF.